This entry lists 2 T cell receptor beta chains sequenced from one sample in a study of blood T cell repertoires in COVID-19. Clones were read by immunoSEQ multiplex PCR, and TCRdb kept only the in-frame ones, dropping some. The table lists 150,000 or so clones, around 86% of them singletons, with almost 1% in the top ten. Sequencing was carried out using peripheral blood. Every receptor here comes from a man younger than 35 with acute or convalescent COVID-19.

The chain is built from TRBV6-5 and TRBJ1-1; D call uncertain. From germline, CDR1 is MNHEY and CDR2 SVGAGI. The V and J ends lost 2 bases and 6 bases respectively, with 13 bases between them. The CDR3 has 14 amino acids. CDR3 sequence (DNA): TGTGCCAGCAGTTACGGCGGGGTTAGGGCTGAAGCTTTCTTT. Its translation: CASSYGGVRAEAFF.

The rearrangement links TRBV7-2 to TRBJ1-5; D perhaps matches TRBD1 (5 bases). The V end was cut by 0 bases, the J end by 7 bases, with 13 bases between. Germline loops: CDR1 SGHTA, CDR2 FQGNSA. This CDR3 region has 15 residues. DNA of the CDR3: TGTGCCAGCAGCTTAGCGGGAGAGGGACTCCAGCCCCAGCATTTT. This encodes CASSLAGEGLQPQHF. Drawing the rest from reference TRBV7-2 and TRBJ1-5, the complete variable domain is GAGVSQSPSNKVTEKGKDVELRCDPISGHTALYWYRQSLGQGLEFLIYFQGNSAPDKSGLPSDRFSAERTGGSVSTLTIQRTQQEDSAVYLCASSLAGEGLQPQHFGDGTRLSIL.